This TCR beta chain came from a study of beta chain features in type 1 diabetes. The sequenced template was cDNA made from the entire isolated RNA. Roughly 3.6 million reads per sample on average were obtained from naive, central memory and regulatory T cell samples. This table comes from immunoSEQ multiplex PCR, and its TCRdb copy is limited to in-frame clones, with some not included. The table shows under 250,000 clones, with more than 11% occurring only once. Sorting with CD45RO/CCR7/CD25/CD127/CD95/CD27 yielded naive, central memory, regulatory and stem-like memory CD4+ cells. Findings of the study overall: For Type 1 diabetes patients, all four CD4+ subsets carried TCRB CDR3s that were moderately but significantly shorter. TCRB rearrangement may or may not be influenced by HLA type; here this remained unresolved. For patients, the naive, central memory and Treg TCRB repertoires appeared more alike than for healthy donors.

This clone has more than one count but fewer than ten. The antigen remains unidentified. Germline V lookup: CDR1 SQVTM, CDR2 ANQGSEA. Deletions cut 3 bases from V and 1 base from J, with 9 bases between. The CDR3 sequence is 13 residues long. The chain couples TRBV29-1 to TRBJ1-1; no reliable D call. The sequence was collected from a man between 25 and 39 years old with type 1 diabetes. Sequences were obtained from naive CD4+ T cells from blood. DNA for the CDR3: TGCAGCGTTGAGGGAGACCGGAACACTGAAGCTTTCTTT. This encodes CSVEGDRNTEAFF.